This T cell receptor (beta chain) was identified in a study of PD-L1 blockade in urothelial cancer. V was trimmed by 4 bases and J by 1 base, leaving 13 bases between them. Looked up from germline, CDR1 is MGHRA and CDR2 is YSYEKL. This CDR3 contains 15 residues. Measured with immunoSEQ multiplex PCR; TCRdb has only the in-frame clones, and not every one. This sample has approximately 67,000 clones, with 86% found just once. Time point meaning: pretreatment peripheral blood. The specimen comprised PBMCs, sampled around atezolizumab (anti-PD-L1) treatment. The chain carries TRBV4-1 and TRBJ2-5; tentative D call: TRBD2 (5 bases). The sequence derives from a man in his fifties or sixties with urothelial cancer. This CDR3 reads CASSRQAETQETQYF. DNA for the CDR3: TGCGCCAGCAGCCGACAAGCGGAGACCCAAGAGACCCAGTACTTC.